A selection of T cell receptor beta chains follows, all from one sample in a study of T cells in Graves' hyperthyroidism and ophthalmopathy. TCRdb recomputed calls from the multiplex PCR reads with MiXCR, one row per CDR3 protein. The sample records hundreds of thousands of distinct CDR3 sequences, approximately 14% being singletons. Material for sequencing was blood. The source is a woman under 40 with Graves' hyperthyroidism. Both conserved end residues are part of each CDR3.

J gene: TRBJ2-3; V gene: TRBV2; CDR3 protein: CASSGSGISTDTQYF
J gene: TRBJ1-1; V gene: TRBV19; CDR3 protein: CASSIGSGSHGTEAFF
J gene: TRBJ1-5; V gene: TRBV3-1; CDR3 protein: CASSQESNVQPQHF
J gene: TRBJ2-1; V gene: TRBV28; CDR3 protein: CASSFLLRNEQFF
J gene: TRBJ2-3; V gene: TRBV10-1; CDR3 protein: CASARGPGDTQYF
J gene: TRBJ1-1; V gene: TRBV30; CDR3 protein: CAWSVPTHTEAFF
J gene: TRBJ2-7; V gene: TRBV5-6; CDR3 protein: CASSFSGTSEQYF
J gene: TRBJ2-7; V gene: TRBV20-1; CDR3 protein: CSASDRVHEQYF
J gene: TRBJ2-7; V gene: TRBV11-2; CDR3 protein: CASRKPGGRSYEQYF
J gene: TRBJ2-6; V gene: TRBV4-2; CDR3 protein: CASSRDLISGSLAGANVLTF
J gene: TRBJ2-3; V gene: TRBV19; CDR3 protein: CASSIRQVPSTDTQYF
J gene: TRBJ2-2; V gene: TRBV11-1; CDR3 protein: CASSGSGTGGTGELFF
J gene: TRBJ2-7; V gene: TRBV7-9; CDR3 protein: CASSYSTYEQYF
J gene: TRBJ2-1; V gene: TRBV18; CDR3 protein: CASSPNPPEQFF
J gene: TRBJ2-2; V gene: TRBV3-1; CDR3 protein: CASSQDSRGRELFF